What follows describes a single T cell receptor beta chain. Its antigen remains unidentified. V trimming: 0 bases; J trimming: 4 bases; junction bases outside the gene matches: 3. The CDR3 length is 15 residues. The germline V gene encodes CDR1 ENHRY and CDR2 SYGVKD. 13 Jbeta primers and 60 Vbeta primers were used for the PCR. Measured with immunoSEQ multiplex PCR; TCRdb has only the in-frame clones, and not every one. Among roughly 180,000 clones listed, around 74% were seen once. These data are taken from a study of cytomegalovirus exposure and HLA in healthy donors. Whole-study findings and limits: HLA restriction was apparent for most CMV-associated TCR beta chains in a later analysis.

The V and J genes are TRBV10-3 and TRBJ2-3; 8 positions agree with TRBD2. The sequence derives from a girl aged 5-17 years in good health and CMV-seropositive. Sequencing input: PBMCs. The CDR3 loop is CAISESSSGPDTQYF. DNA for the CDR3: TGTGCCATCAGTGAGTCGTCTAGCGGGCCAGATACGCAGTATTTT.